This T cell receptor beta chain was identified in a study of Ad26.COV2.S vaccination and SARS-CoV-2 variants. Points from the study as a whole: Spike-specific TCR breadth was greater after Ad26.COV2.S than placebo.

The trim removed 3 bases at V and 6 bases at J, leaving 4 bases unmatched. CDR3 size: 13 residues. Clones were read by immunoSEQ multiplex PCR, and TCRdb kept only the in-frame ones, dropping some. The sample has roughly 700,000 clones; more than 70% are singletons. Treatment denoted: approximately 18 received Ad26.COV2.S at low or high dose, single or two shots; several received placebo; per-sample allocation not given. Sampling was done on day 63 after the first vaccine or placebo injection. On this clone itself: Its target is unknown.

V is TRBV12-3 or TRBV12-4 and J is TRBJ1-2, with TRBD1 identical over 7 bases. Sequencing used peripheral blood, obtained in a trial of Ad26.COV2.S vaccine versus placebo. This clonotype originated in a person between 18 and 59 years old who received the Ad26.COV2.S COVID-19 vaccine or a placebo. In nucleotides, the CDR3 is TGTGCCAGCAGTTTGACAGGGATCGATGGCTACACCTTC. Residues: CASSLTGIDGYTF.